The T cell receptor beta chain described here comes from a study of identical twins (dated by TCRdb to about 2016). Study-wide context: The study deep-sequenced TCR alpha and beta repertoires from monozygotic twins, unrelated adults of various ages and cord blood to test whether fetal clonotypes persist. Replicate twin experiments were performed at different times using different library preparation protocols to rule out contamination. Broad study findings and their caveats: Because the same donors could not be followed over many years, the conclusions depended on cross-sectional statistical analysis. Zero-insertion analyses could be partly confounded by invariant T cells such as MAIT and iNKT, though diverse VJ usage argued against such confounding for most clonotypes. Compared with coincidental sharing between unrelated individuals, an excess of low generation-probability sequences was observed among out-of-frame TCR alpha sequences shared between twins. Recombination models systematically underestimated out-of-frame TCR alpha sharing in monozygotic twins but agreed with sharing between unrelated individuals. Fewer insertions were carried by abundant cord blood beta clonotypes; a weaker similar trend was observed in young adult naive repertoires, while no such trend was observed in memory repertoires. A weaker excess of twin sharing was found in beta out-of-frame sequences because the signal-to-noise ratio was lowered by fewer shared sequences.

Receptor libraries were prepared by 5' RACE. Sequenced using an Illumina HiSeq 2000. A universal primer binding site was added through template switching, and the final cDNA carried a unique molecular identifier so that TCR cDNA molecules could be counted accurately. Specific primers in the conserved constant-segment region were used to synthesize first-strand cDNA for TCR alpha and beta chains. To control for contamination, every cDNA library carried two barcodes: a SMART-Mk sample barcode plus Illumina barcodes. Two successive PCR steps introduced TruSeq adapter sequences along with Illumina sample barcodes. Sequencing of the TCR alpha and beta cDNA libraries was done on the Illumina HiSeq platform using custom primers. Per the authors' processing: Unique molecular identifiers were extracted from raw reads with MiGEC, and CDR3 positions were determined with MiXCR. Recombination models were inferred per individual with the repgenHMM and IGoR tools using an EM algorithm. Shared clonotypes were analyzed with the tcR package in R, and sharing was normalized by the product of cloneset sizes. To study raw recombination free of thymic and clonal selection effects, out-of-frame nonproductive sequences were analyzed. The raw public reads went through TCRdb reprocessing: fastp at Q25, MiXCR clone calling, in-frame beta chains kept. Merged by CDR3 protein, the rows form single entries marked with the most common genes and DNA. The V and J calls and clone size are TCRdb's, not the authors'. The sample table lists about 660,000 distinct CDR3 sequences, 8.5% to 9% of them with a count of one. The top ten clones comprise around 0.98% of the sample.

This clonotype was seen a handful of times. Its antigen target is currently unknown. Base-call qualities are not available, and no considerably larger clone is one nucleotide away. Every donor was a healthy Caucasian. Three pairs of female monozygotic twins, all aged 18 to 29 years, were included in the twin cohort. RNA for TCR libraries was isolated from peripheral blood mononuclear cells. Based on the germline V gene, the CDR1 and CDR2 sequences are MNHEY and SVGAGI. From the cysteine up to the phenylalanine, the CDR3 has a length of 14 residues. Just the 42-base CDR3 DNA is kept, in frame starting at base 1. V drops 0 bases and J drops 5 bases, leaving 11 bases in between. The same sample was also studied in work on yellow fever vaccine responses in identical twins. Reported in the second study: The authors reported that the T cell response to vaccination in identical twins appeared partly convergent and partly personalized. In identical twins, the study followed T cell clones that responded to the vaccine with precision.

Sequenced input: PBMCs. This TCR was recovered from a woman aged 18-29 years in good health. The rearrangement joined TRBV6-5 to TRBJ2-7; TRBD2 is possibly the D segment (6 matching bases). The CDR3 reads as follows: CASSYSGLPHEQYF. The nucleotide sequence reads TGTGCCAGCAGTTACTCGGGACTCCCCCACGAGCAGTACTTC.